The 9 T cell receptor beta chains presented below share a single source sample, sequenced in a study of beta chain features in type 1 diabetes. Findings of the study overall: Across all four CD4+ subsets, people with type 1 diabetes showed modestly shorter TCRB CDR3s.

Reverse transcribing all isolated RNA meant expressed TCRB transcripts were sequenced. Here immunoSEQ multiplex PCR was the method, and the copy in TCRdb shows in-frame clones only, minus some. This table has roughly 300,000 clones, about a tenth appearing once. The antigens these receptors bind are not known. Sequenced: central memory CD4+ T cells from blood. These receptors came from a man aged 25 to 40 with type 1 diabetes.

The chain links TRBV27 to TRBJ1-2; D not resolved. Germline loops: CDR1 MNHEY, CDR2 SMNVEV (reference sequence). The V end lost 1 base, the J end lost 4 bases, and 13 bases lay between the germline ends. The CDR3 is 15 residues long. CDR3 DNA sequence: TGTGCCAGCAGTTTATTCAACCAGGACGGCTATGGCTACACCTTC. Its protein is CASSLFNQDGYGYTF.

The chain carries TRBV5-1 and TRBJ2-3, with D possibly being TRBD1 (7 bases). CDR3 size: 16 residues. The V and J ends lost 3 bases and 3 bases respectively, with 17 bases between them. Germline V gene sequence: CDR1 SGHRS, CDR2 YFSETQ. In DNA, the CDR3 is TGCGCCAGCAGCTCGATTGGAGGGGGACAGACAGATACGCAGTATTTT. This gives the protein CASSSIGGGQTDTQYF.

The chain recombines TRBV28 with TRBJ1-2; D unresolved. Germline assignment: CDR1 MDHEN and CDR2 SYDVKM. V was pared by 3 bases and J by 8 bases, with 16 bases between. CDR3 length equals 14 residues. The CDR3: CASSFAWVPQGYTF. The CDR3 DNA follows: TGTGCCAGCAGTTTTGCGTGGGTTCCGCAAGGCTACACCTTC.

The rearrangement joins TRBV5-6 to TRBJ2-7; 8 bases are shared with TRBD1. This CDR3 is 12 amino acids long. The V gene end was trimmed by 7 bases and the J gene end by 5 bases; junction bases not matched to a gene: 5. CDR1 and CDR2 (germline): SGHDT, YYEEEE. CDR3 protein: CASAGQGNEQYF. Here the CDR3 DNA reads TGTGCCAGCGCTGGACAGGGCAACGAGCAGTACTTC.

This clone was counted only a few times. The chain recombines TRBV19 with TRBJ2-2; a weak D match, TRBD2 (6 bases). The germline V gene has CDR1 LNHDA and CDR2 SQIVND (reference sequence). The CDR3 is 16 amino acids. V gave up 6 bases and J gave up 4 bases, with 18 bases separating them. CDR3 bases: TGTGCCAGTAGCGGAACGCGGGGCGCGGGCACCGGGGAGCTGTTTTTT. Amino acids: CASSGTRGAGTGELFF.

The chain links TRBV7-2 to TRBJ1-1; D is undetermined. CDR3 size: 13 residues. Trimming left V 5 bases short and J 6 bases short, with 13 bases between. From germline, CDR1 is SGHTA and CDR2 FQGNSA. CDR3 in amino acids: CASSQNRGPEAFF. The CDR3 coding sequence is TGTGCCAGCAGCCAGAACAGAGGTCCTGAAGCTTTCTTT.

This clone appeared a few times. The J gene is TRBJ2-3, the V gene TRBV23-1; D uncertain. TRBV23-1 is an ORF for which the function is uncertain. This CDR3 region has 14 residues. Trimming pared 2 bases from V and 5 bases from J, leaving 11 bases between. The CDR3 DNA follows: TGCGCCAGCAGTCAAGAATCGTCTAGAGATACGCAGTATTTT. Its translation: CASSQESSRDTQYF.

This clone turned up a few times. A read error may produce the germline difference seen at one junction end. The chain joins TRBV27 to TRBJ2-5; D is perhaps TRBD2 (5 bases). Germline V gives CDR1 MNHEY, CDR2 SMNVEV (reference sequence). This CDR3 contains 13 residues. The CDR3 spells CASSLGREESQYF. In nucleotides, the CDR3 is TGTGCCAGCAGTTTAGGTCGGGAAGAGAGCCAGTACTTC.

This clone was detected only a few times. This chain links TRBV27 with TRBJ1-5; D is uncertain. Germline loops: CDR1 MNHEY, CDR2 SMNVEV (reference sequence). Trimming pared 11 bases from V and 7 bases from J, leaving 12 bases between. The CDR3 length is 11 residues. This chain's CDR3 is CAHKGWQPQHF. DNA for the CDR3: TGTGCCCACAAAGGGTGGCAGCCCCAGCATTTT.